Described below is a single T cell receptor beta chain sequence and its context. What it binds is unknown. Naive CD8 cells lacked CD45RO, underwent positive selection for CCR7 and left out terminally differentiated effector memory CD45RA+ cells. Clones were read by immunoSEQ multiplex PCR, and TCRdb kept only the in-frame ones, dropping some. The profile shows approximately 720,000 clones, 92% of them singletons. This entry comes from a study of shared clonotypes between healthy human individuals. Overall study context: A donor's plate count was three for CD4 naive and three for CD4 memory; CD8 naive had two and CD8 memory one.

Study-wide results and limits: Generation of non-shared clonotypes was less probable than generation of clonotypes shared by all four donors.

The sequence was collected from a man aged 25 to 40 in good health. Sequencing used naive CD8+ T cells sorted from blood.

This chain's CDR3 is CASSFSLGSEDYEQYF. The CDR3 coding sequence is TGTGCCAGCAGCTTTTCCCTGGGTAGCGAAGATTACGAGCAGTACTTC. The rearrangement links TRBV7-2 to TRBJ2-7; D possibly corresponds to TRBD2 (5 bases). CDR1 and CDR2 (germline): SGHTA, FQGNSA. V was shortened by 3 bases and J by 4 bases, with 19 bases between the two germline ends. The CDR3 covers 16 residues.